The text below deals with one TCR beta chain. In this sample, this clonotype turned up a few times. Its antigen is still unknown. It has no much larger one-base neighbor in the sample; base qualities were not kept. The treatment or condition label for this specimen denotes: live attenuated yellow fever vaccine strain. Two biological replicates of bulk PBMCs were collected at each blood-draw timepoint. A standard Ficoll-Paque protocol was used to isolate PBMCs from peripheral blood. RNA was extracted with TriZol from bulk PBMCs, CD4 and CD8 fractions, and dextramer-positive and dextramer-negative fractions. The data derive from a study of T cells after yellow fever vaccination (dated by TCRdb to the late 2010s). In the study overall: The SMART-Seq v4 Ultra Low Input RNA kit was used to prepare libraries from fractions with low cell numbers. Bulk TCR alpha and beta repertoires were sequenced longitudinally to track T-cell clones before and after primary and booster YFV17D yellow fever vaccination. The cohort comprised two healthy male donors, one aged 18 to 29 and one aged 30 to 40 years. Blood samples were taken at several timepoints before and after primary and secondary immunization, and bulk PBMC replicates and cell subsets were isolated. What the authors observed across the whole study: A small fraction of clonotypes appeared in both the CD4 and CD8 compartments, likely as a result of convergent recombination. Computational filtering was required because FACS-sorted repertoires could contain abundant contaminating clonotypes from the bulk population. Only two donors were included in the study, so the extent to which the findings can be generalized is limited. The secondary T-cell response was weaker than the primary response but faster, peaking on day 5 instead of day 15. Most clones expanded after primary vaccination (about 95% of CD4 and around 88% of CD8) were re-detected after the booster, suggesting that broad memory maintenance occurred.

TCR cDNA was synthesized by 5'RACE template switching, which introduced a universal primer site and unique molecular identifiers. Priming of cDNA synthesis was performed from both the TCR alpha and TCR beta constant segments. Library amplification involved two PCR steps, and the second step added sample barcodes and sequencing adapters. Sequencing of libraries was performed on Illumina HiSeq 2500 (2x100 bp) or NovaSeq (2x150 bp). The original methods were these. Reads were demultiplexed and collapsed into UMI consensus sequences with MIGEC, and V(D)J alignment was performed with MiXCR. Clonotypes responding to the vaccine were identified with edgeR on replicate PBMC samples, with the criteria of FDR below 0.01 and a log2 fold change above 5 up to day 15. Each bulk clonotype received a CD4 or CD8 identity based on whether the sequenced CD4 or CD8 repertoire contained that clonotype at higher abundance. In TCRdb, the public reads were trimmed at Q25 with fastp and aligned with MiXCR, with productive beta chains retained. Each record represents a unique CDR3 protein, reported with the most common genes and DNA among its rows. The V and J calls, along with clone size, are taken from TCRdb and not from the paper's own processing. Recorded for this sample are 600,000 to 750,000 distinct CDR3 sequences; approximately 13% of them occurred a single time. In total, the top ten clones hold under 15% of the sample.

The sample consisted of PBMCs, taken on the day of the yellow fever booster vaccination. This receptor was taken from a man in his thirties or forties who received the YFV17D yellow fever vaccine.

For the CDR3, the sequence is CAWKGSRLANTGELFF. The sequenced DNA: TGTGCCTGGAAGGGATCACGACTAGCTAACACCGGGGAGCTGTTTTTT. The sequence joins TRBV30 to TRBJ2-2; TRBD2 aligns with 7 central bases. The CDR3 covers 16 residues, taking in both the cysteine and the phenylalanine. The only DNA kept is the CDR3, 48 bases in frame from the first base. V is pruned by 4 bases and J by 2 bases, leaving 10 bases of the junction without a gene match. The germline V gene (reference sequence) sets CDR1 to GTSNPN and CDR2 to SVGIG.